Following are 10 T cell receptor beta chains from one sample sequenced in a study of cytomegalovirus exposure and HLA in healthy donors (dated by TCRdb to about 2017). Receptor amplification or capture employed the immunoSEQ multiplex PCR assay. For the multiplex PCR, a mixture combining 60 forward primers for TCR Vbeta segments and 13 reverse primers for TCR Jbeta segments was used. TCRdb stores this immuneACCESS table with in-frame sequences only. Part of the clones is absent; in the studies checked, under half of the shortfall reflects unresolved V genes, and no reason is known for the rest. Recorded for this sample are around 280,000 clones; about 90% of them occurred a single time. 2% to 3% of the sample is held by the ten biggest clonotypes. The sample taken for sequencing was PBMCs. The origin of the receptors is a woman aged 18-29 years in good health and CMV-seronegative.

The sample holds one count of this clone. J is TRBJ1-1 and V is TRBV2; TRBD1 might be the D (5 bases). In germline, CDR1 is SNHLY, CDR2 FYNNEI. The CDR3 totals 15 residues. V lost 8 bases to trimming and J lost 11 bases, with 27 bases between them. The CDR3 nucleotides are TGTGCCAGCGGGGTTGGGGCCAAAAGAGCCGATACGGCTTTCTTT. Translating gives CASGVGAKRADTAFF.

This rearrangement joins TRBV19 to TRBJ1-1, with TRBD1 identical over 8 bases. Germline assignment: CDR1 LNHDA and CDR2 SQIVND (reference sequence). The CDR3 contains 15 residues. J was trimmed by 0 bases and V by 4 bases; bases with no gene match: 4. The CDR3 nucleotides are TGTGCCAGTAGTACTCGGACAGGGATGAACACTGAAGCTTTCTTT. Protein sequence: CASSTRTGMNTEAFF.

The rearrangement joins TRBV6-5 to TRBJ2-5, with 7 bases fitting TRBD1. The closer fit of TRBJ2-7 to the DNA end suggests the J call may be wrong. CDR1 is MNHEY, CDR2 SVGAGI, per germline. The CDR3 totals 15 residues. CDR3 sequence (DNA): TGTGCCAGCAGCACCCGCGGACAGGCCCCTTACGAGCAGTACTTC. It yields the protein CASSTRGQAPYEQYF.

The V and J genes are TRBV4-2 and TRBJ2-5; tentatively, D is TRBD2 (7 bases). The J call is doubtful: the DNA matches TRBJ2-7 better. The CDR3 contains 16 residues. Per germline, CDR1 LGHNA and CDR2 YNFKEQ. The CDR3 DNA reads as TGTGCCAGCAGCCAAGATTTGGCGGGGGCCACCTACGAGCAGTACTTC. The encoded protein is CASSQDLAGATYEQYF.

The rearrangement joins TRBV5-4 to TRBJ1-2, with D possibly being TRBD1 (5 bases). Germline values: CDR1 SGHNT, CDR2 YYREEE (reference sequence). The CDR3 covers 15 residues. V gave up 2 bases and J gave up 6 bases, with 17 bases separating them. The CDR3 DNA sequence: TGTGCCAGCAGCTTTGCCGATGGAGCGGGGCATGGCTACACCTTC. This encodes CASSFADGAGHGYTF. Full variable domain (remainder filled in from reference TRBV5-4 and TRBJ1-2): ETGVTQSPTHLIKTRGQQVTLRCSSQSGHNTVSWYQQALGQGPQFIFQYYREEENGRGNFPPRFSGLQFPNYSSELNVNALELDDSALYLCASSFADGAGHGYTFGSGTRLTVV.

This clone showed up just once. This sequence joins TRBV9 and TRBJ1-1; no clear D gene. CDR1 is SGDLS and CDR2 is YYNGEE in the germline V gene. V lost 3 bases and J 6 bases, leaving 21 bases between the germline ends. The length of the CDR3 is 16 residues. The CDR3 protein is CASSAIHRGQAPEAFF. DNA for the CDR3: TGTGCCAGCAGCGCAATCCACCGGGGTCAGGCCCCTGAAGCTTTCTTT.

The chain combines TRBV6-4 with TRBJ2-3; D gene ambiguous. V was pared by 0 bases and J by 0 bases, with 10 bases between. There are 16 residues in the CDR3. From germline, CDR1 is MRHNA and CDR2 SNTAGT. The CDR3 sequence: CASSDSFSSSTDTQYF. In nucleotides, the CDR3 is TGTGCCAGCAGTGACTCATTTAGTTCTAGCACAGATACGCAGTATTTT.

The chain employs TRBV2 and TRBJ1-2; a weak D match, TRBD1 (5 bases). The germline V gene encodes CDR1 SNHLY and CDR2 FYNNEI. V shed 5 bases and J shed 8 bases, with 15 bases lying between them. The CDR3 length is 13 residues. CDR3 in DNA: TGTGCCAGCAGTCCCCTCCAGGGACTAGGCTACACCTTC. Amino acid sequence: CASSPLQGLGYTF.

V is TRBV6-5 and J is TRBJ2-2; possible D gene TRBD2, 6 bases. Trimming took off 6 bases at V and 4 bases at J, with 12 bases between the two ends. This CDR3 region has 14 residues. Germline assignment: CDR1 MNHEY and CDR2 SVGAGI. CDR3 DNA sequence: TGTGCCAGCAGGGCGGGACTCTCCACCGGGGAGCTGTTTTTT. Its translation: CASRAGLSTGELFF.

The J gene is TRBJ2-5, the V gene TRBV29-1; 13 bases are shared with TRBD2. This CDR3 has 16 residues. Losses at the gene ends were 6 bases for V and 2 bases for J; bases not matched to a gene: 9. Per germline, CDR1 SQVTM and CDR2 ANQGSEA. The CDR3 DNA reads TGCAGCGTCGACAACCCGGGACTAGCGGGGCAAGAGACCCAGTACTTC. Residues: CSVDNPGLAGQETQYF.